The entry below describes one TCR beta chain. Its target is not known. 5'RACE template switching added a universal primer site and UMIs to TCR cDNA. TCRdb reprocessed the 5' RACE reads with MiXCR, giving one entry per CDR3 protein. The table records 50,000 or so distinct CDR3 sequences, more than 5.5% of them present only once. These data originate in a study of T cells after yellow fever vaccination. Study background: Some fractions had low cell numbers, and these were prepared with SMART-Seq v4 Ultra Low Input. Study conclusions and caveats: Primary-vaccination clones mostly resurfaced post-booster (96% CD4, about 87% CD8). Contamination of FACS-sorted repertoires by abundant clonotypes from the bulk population could occur.

V was pared by 5 bases and J by 5 bases, with 6 bases between. The CDR3 loop spans 12 amino acids. Germline V gene sequence: CDR1 SEHNR, CDR2 FQNEAQ (reference sequence). The V call is TRBV7-9, the J call TRBJ2-2; D unresolved. The sample here was CD8+ T cells sorted from PBMCs, taken on the day of the first yellow fever vaccination. This TCR was recovered from a man younger than 35 who received the YFV17D yellow fever vaccine. CDR3 coding DNA: TGTGCCAGCAGCCCCGAGACCGGGGAGCTGTTTTTT. It is translated as CASSPETGELFF.